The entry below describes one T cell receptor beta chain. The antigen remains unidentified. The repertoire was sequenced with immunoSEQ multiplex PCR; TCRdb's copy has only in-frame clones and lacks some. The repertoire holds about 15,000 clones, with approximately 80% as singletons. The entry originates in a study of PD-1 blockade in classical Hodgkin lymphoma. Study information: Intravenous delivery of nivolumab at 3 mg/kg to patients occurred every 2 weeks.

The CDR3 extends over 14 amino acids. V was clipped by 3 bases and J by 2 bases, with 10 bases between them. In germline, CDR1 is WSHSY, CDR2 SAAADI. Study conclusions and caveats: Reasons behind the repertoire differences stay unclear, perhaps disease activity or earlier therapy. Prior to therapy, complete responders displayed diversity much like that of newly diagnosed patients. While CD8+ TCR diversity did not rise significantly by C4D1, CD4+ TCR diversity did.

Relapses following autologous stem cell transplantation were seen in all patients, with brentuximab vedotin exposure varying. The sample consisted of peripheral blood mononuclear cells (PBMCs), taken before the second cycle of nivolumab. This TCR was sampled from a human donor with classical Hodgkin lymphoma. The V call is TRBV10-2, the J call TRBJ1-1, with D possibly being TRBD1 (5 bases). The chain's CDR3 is CASSDPTANTEAFF. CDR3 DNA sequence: TGCGCCAGCAGTGACCCGACAGCCAACACTGAAGCTTTCTTT.